The sequence of this T cell receptor beta chain was determined in a study of T cell responses to AZD1222 COVID-19 vaccine. Analysis merged second doses at about 4 or about 12 weeks. TCRdb's copy holds only in-frame clones and misses some; the assay was immunoSEQ multiplex PCR. There are roughly 140,000 clones in the sample; roughly 91% occur only once, and around 3.1% lies in the top ten. V dropped 7 bases and J dropped 8; count of bases not matched to a gene: 9. The CDR3 length is 13 residues. Material: peripheral blood, obtained 28 days after the second AZD1222 dose. The sequence came from an adult who received the AZD1222 COVID-19 vaccine. The chain links TRBV12-3 or TRBV12-4 to TRBJ1-2; 8 nucleotides line up with TRBD1. DNA for the CDR3: TGTGCCAGCACCGATCAGGGGGCGCGAGGCTACACCTTC. This gives the protein CASTDQGARGYTF.